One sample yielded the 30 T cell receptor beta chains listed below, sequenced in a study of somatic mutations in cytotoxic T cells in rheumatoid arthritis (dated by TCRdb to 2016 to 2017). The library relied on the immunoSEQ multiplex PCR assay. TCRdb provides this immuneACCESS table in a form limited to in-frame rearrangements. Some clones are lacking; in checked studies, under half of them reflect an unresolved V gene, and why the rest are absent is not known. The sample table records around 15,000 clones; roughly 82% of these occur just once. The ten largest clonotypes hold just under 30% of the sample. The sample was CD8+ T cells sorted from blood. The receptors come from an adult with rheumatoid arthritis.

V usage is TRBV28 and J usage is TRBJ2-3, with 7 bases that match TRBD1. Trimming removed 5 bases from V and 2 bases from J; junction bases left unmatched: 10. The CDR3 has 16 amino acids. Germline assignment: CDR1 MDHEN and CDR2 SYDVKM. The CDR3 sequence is CASSTDPGQTTDTQYF. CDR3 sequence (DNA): TGTGCCAGCAGTACCGACCCGGGACAGACCACAGATACGCAGTATTTT.

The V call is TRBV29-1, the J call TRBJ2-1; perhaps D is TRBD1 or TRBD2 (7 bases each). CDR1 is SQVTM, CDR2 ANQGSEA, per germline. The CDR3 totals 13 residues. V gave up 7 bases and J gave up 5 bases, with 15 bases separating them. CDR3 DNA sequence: TGCAGCGCCAGGGGGGGGAGCGACAATGAGCAGTTCTTC. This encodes CSARGGSDNEQFF.

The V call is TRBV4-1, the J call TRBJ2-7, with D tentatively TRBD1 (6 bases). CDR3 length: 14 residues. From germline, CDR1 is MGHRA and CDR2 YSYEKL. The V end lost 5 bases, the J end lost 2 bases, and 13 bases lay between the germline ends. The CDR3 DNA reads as TGCGCCAGCAGCTTCCGGGACACCACCTACGAGCAGTACTTC. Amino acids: CASSFRDTTYEQYF.

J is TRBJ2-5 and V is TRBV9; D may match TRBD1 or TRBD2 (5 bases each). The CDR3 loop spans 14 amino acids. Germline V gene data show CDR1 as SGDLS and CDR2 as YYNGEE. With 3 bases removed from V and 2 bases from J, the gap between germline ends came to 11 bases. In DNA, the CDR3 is TGTGCCAGCAGCGAGGGGAGCGATCAAGAGACCCAGTACTTC. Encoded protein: CASSEGSDQETQYF.

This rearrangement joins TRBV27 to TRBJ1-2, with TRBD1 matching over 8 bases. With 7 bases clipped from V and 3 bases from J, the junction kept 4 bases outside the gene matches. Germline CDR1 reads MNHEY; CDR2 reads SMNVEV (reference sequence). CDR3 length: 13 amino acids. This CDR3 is CASTGGQDYGYTF. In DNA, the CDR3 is TGTGCCAGCACGGGGGGACAGGACTATGGCTACACCTTC.

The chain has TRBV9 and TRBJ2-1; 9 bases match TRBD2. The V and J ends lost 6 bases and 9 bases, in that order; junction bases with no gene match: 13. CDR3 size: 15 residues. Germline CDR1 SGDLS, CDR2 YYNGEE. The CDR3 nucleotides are TGTGCCAGCAACGATGGTGATAGCGGGAGTGGTGAGCAGTTCTTC. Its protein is CASNDGDSGSGEQFF.

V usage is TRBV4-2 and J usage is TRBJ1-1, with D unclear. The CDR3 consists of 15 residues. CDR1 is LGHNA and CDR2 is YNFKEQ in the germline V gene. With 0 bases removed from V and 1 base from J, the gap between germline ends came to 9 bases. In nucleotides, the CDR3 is TGTGCCAGCAGCCAAGATGGGAGGAGGAACACTGAAGCTTTCTTT. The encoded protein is CASSQDGRRNTEAFF.

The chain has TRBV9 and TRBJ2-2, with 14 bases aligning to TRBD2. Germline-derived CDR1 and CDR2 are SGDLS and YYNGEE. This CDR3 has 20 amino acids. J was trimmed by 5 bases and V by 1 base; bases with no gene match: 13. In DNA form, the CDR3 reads TGTGCCAGCAGCGTATCATTAGGGACTAGCGGGAGAGTTAGGACCGGGGAGCTGTTTTTT. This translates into CASSVSLGTSGRVRTGELFF. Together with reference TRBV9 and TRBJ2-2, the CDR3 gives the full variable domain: DSGVTQTPKHLITATGQRVTLRCSPRSGDLSVYWYQQSLDQGLQFLIQYYNGEERAKGNILERFSAQQFPDLHSELNLSSLELGDSALYFCASSVSLGTSGRVRTGELFFGEGSRLTVL.

The CDR3 spells CASNSGGTSNYGYTF. The CDR3 nucleotides are TGTGCCAGCAATTCCGGGGGCACTTCTAACTATGGCTACACCTTC. This chain links TRBV6-1 with TRBJ1-2; perhaps TRBD1 as D (6 bases). V lost 7 bases and J lost 0, with 15 bases in between. This CDR3 has 15 residues. Germline CDR1 and CDR2: MNHNS and SASEGT.

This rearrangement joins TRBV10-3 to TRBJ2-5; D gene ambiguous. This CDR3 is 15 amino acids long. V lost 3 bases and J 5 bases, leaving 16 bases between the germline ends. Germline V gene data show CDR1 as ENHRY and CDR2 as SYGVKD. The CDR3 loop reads CAISDPGPAYETQYF. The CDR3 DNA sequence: TGTGCCATCAGTGATCCGGGTCCGGCATACGAGACCCAGTACTTC.

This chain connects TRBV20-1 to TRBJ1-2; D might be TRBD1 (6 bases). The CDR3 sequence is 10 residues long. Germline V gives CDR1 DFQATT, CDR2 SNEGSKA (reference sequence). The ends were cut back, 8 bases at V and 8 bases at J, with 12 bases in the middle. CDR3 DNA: TGCAGTTGGGGGGCGGGCGGCTACACCTTC. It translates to CSWGAGGYTF.

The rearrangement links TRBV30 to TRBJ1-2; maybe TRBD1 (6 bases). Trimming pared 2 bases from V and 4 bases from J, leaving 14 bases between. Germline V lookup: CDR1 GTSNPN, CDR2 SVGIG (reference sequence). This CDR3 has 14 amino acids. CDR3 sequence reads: CAWSTPETGYGYTF. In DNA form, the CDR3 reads TGTGCCTGGAGTACTCCCGAGACAGGCTATGGCTACACCTTC. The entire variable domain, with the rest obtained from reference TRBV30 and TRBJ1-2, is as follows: SQTIHQWPATLVQPVGSPLSLECTVEGTSNPNLYWYRQAAGRGLQLLFYSVGIGQISSEVPQNLSASRPQDRQFILSSKKLLLSDSGFYLCAWSTPETGYGYTFGSGTRLTVV.

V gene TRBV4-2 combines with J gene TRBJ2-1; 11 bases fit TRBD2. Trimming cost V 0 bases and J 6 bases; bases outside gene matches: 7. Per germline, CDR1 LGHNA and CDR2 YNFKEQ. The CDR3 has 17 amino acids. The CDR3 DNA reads TGTGCCAGCAGCCAAGACGGTAGCGGGAGGGCTTCCAATGAGCAGTTCTTC. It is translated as CASSQDGSGRASNEQFF.

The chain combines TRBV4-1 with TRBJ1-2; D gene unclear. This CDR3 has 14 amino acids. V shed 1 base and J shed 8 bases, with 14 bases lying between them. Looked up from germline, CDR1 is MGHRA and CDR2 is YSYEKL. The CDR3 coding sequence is TGCGCCAGCAGCCAAGTTGGGATAGGTAGAGGCTACACCTTC. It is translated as CASSQVGIGRGYTF.

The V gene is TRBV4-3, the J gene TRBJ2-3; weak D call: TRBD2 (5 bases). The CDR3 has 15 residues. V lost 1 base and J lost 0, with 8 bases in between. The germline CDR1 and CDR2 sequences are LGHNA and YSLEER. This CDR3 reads CASSQGGRSTDTQYF. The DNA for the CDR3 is TGCGCCAGCAGCCAAGGAGGGCGAAGCACAGATACGCAGTATTTT.

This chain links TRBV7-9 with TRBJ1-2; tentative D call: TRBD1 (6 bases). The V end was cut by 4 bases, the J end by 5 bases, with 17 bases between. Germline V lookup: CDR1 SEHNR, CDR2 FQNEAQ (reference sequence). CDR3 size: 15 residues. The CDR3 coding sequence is TGTGCCAGCAGCTCCGGGACACAAGCCGTTTATGGCTACACCTTC. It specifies CASSSGTQAVYGYTF.

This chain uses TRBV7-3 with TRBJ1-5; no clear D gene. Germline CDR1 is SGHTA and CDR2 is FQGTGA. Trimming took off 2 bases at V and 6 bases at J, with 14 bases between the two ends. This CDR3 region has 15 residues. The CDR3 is CASSLVGLTSQPQHF. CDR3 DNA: TGTGCCAGCAGCTTAGTCGGGCTGACGAGTCAGCCCCAGCATTTT.

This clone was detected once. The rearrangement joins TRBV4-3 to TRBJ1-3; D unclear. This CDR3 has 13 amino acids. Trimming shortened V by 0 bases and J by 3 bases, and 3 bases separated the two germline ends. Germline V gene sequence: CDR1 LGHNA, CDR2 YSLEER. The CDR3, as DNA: TGCGCCAGCAGCCAAGACTATGGAAACACCATATATTTT. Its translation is CASSQDYGNTIYF.

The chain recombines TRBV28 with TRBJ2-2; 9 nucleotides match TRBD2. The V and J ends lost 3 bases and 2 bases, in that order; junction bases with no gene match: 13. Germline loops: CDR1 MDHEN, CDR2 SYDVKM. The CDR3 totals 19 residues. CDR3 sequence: CASSFYIGNSGSNTGELFF. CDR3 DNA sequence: TGTGCCAGCAGTTTTTATATAGGGAATAGCGGGAGTAACACCGGGGAGCTGTTTTTT.

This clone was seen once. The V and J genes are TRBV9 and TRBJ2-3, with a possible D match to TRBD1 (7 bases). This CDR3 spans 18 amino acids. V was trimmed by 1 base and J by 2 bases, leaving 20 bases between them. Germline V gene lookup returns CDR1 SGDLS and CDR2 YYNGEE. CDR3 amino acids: CASSVRTRDSEYTDTQYF. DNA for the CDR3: TGTGCCAGCAGCGTAAGGACGCGGGACAGTGAATACACAGATACGCAGTATTTT.

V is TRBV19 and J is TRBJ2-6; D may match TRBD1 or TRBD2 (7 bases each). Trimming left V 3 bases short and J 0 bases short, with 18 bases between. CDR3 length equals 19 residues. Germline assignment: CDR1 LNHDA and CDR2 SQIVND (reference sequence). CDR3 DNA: TGTGCCAGTAGTATTTCGCCAGGGGGGGTCGGCTCTGGGGCCAACGTCCTGACTTTC. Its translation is CASSISPGGVGSGANVLTF.

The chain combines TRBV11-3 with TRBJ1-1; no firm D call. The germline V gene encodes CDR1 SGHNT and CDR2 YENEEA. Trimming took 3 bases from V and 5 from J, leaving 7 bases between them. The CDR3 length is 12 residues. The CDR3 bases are TGTGCCAGCAGCTTTCAAGGGACTGAAGCTTTCTTT. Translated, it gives CASSFQGTEAFF.

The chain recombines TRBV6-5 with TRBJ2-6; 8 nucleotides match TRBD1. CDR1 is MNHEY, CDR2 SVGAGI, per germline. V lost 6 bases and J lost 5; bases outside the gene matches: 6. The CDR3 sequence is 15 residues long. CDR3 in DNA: TGTGCCAGCAGCCTTGGACAGGGCCGGGCCAACGTCCTGACTTTC. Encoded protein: CASSLGQGRANVLTF.

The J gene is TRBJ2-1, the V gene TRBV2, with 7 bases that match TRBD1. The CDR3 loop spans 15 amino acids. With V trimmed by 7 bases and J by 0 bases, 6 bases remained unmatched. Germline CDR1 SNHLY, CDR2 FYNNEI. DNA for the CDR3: TGTGCCAGCAACGAGGGACAGAGCTCCTACAATGAGCAGTTCTTC. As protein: CASNEGQSSYNEQFF.

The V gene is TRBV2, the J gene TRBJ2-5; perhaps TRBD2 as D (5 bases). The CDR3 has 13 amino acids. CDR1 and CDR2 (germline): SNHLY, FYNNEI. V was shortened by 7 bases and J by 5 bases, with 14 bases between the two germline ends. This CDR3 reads CASTVFEGETQYF. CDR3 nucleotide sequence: TGTGCCAGCACCGTTTTTGAGGGTGAGACCCAGTACTTC.

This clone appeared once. CDR3 nucleotides: TGTGCCAGCAGCCTTGAAGGCCCAGCGGGCTATGGCTACACCTTC. It encodes CASSLEGPAGYGYTF. The rearrangement links TRBV7-8 to TRBJ1-2; no clear D. This CDR3 spans 15 amino acids. The V end lost 5 bases, the J end lost 4 bases, and 17 bases lay between the germline ends. Germline loops: CDR1 SGHVS, CDR2 FQNEAQ.

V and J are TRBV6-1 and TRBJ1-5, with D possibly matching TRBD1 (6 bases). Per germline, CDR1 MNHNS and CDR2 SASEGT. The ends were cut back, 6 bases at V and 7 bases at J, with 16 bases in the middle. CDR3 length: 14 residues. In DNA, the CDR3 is TGTGCCAGCAGCCCCTACAGGGTGAACCAGCCCCAGCATTTT. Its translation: CASSPYRVNQPQHF.

CDR3 residues: CASSLPGGTGLQETQYF. CDR3 sequence (DNA): TGTGCCAGCAGCCTGCCAGGTGGGACAGGACTCCAAGAGACCCAGTACTTC. The chain couples TRBV28 to TRBJ2-5, with 8 positions matching TRBD1. V shed 6 bases and J 1 base; nucleotides not matched to a gene: 13. Germline CDR1 and CDR2: MDHEN and SYDVKM. The CDR3 length is 17 residues.

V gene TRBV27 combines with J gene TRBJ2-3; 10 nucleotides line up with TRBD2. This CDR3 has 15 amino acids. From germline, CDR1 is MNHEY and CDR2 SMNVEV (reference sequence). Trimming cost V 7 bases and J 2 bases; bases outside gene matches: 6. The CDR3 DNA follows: TGTGCCAGCACCCCTAGCGGGAGCCTCACAGATACGCAGTATTTT. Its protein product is CASTPSGSLTDTQYF.

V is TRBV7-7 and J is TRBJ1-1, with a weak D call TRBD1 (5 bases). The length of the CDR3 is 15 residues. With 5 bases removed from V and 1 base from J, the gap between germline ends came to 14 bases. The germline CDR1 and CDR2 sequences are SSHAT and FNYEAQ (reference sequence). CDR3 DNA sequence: TGTGCCAGCAGCCCATGGGGGGGGGAGAACACTGAAGCTTTCTTT. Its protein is CASSPWGGENTEAFF.